These 21 T cell receptor beta chains came from one sample sequenced in a study of radiotherapy plus CTLA-4 blockade in lung cancer. This table comes from immunoSEQ multiplex PCR, and its TCRdb copy is limited to in-frame clones, with some not included. The data show 40,000 to 55,000 clones, around nine tenths seen once. The input for sequencing was peripheral blood, taken from a patient treated with radiotherapy plus ipilimumab. The receptors shown here come from a human donor with non-small cell lung cancer that progressed on radiotherapy plus ipilimumab. Some clones in this sample may be carry-over from other donors' samples.

The chain has TRBV5-8 and TRBJ2-5, with 8 bases that match TRBD1. The J segment lost 0 bases and the V segment lost 4 bases, leaving 8 bases of the junction unmatched. Per germline, CDR1 SGHTS and CDR2 YDEGEE. This CDR3 comprises 16 residues. The CDR3 DNA sequence: TGTGCCAGCAGCCCAGGACAGGGCCCGTACCAAGAGACCCAGTACTTC. It yields the protein CASSPGQGPYQETQYF.

This clone qualifies as medium-sized. V and J are TRBV9 and TRBJ1-1; unclear D gene. The V gene's germline CDR1 is SGDLS and CDR2 YYNGEE. The CDR3 extends over 15 amino acids. V dropped 0 bases and J dropped 0 bases, with 9 bases sitting between them. The CDR3 protein is CASSVDGSMNTEAFF. CDR3 bases: TGTGCCAGCAGCGTAGATGGCAGTATGAACACTGAAGCTTTCTTT.

The chain is built from TRBV6-1 and TRBJ2-7; D unclear. The germline gives CDR1 MNHNS, CDR2 SASEGT. The V end was cut by 7 bases, the J end by 1 base, with 14 bases between. The length of the CDR3 is 14 residues. The CDR3 bases are TGTGCCAGCAACAGTGTGTTTTCTTCCTACGAGCAGTACTTC. Translated: CASNSVFSSYEQYF.

V and J are TRBV2 and TRBJ2-5, with D tentatively TRBD1 (5 bases). Germline V gene lookup returns CDR1 SNHLY and CDR2 FYNNEI. V was clipped by 5 bases and J by 1 base, with 11 bases between them. The CDR3 length is 14 residues. The CDR3 nucleotides are TGTGCCAGCAGTATCACAGACAGCCAAGAGACCCAGTACTTC. Amino acids: CASSITDSQETQYF.

This chain links TRBV6-1 with TRBJ2-3, with TRBD2 matching 8 bases. With 3 bases clipped from V and 3 bases from J, the junction kept 2 bases outside the gene matches. Germline V gives CDR1 MNHNS, CDR2 SASEGT. This CDR3 spans 14 amino acids. The CDR3 DNA reads as TGTGCCAGCAGTGAGAGACTAGCGACAGATACGCAGTATTTT. Encoded protein: CASSERLATDTQYF.

The chain has TRBV5-4 and TRBJ2-3; a weak D match, TRBD2 (5 bases). CDR3 length equals 15 residues. V lost 5 bases, J lost 4 bases, and 17 bases lay in between. Looked up from germline, CDR1 is SGHNT and CDR2 is YYREEE (reference sequence). The chain's CDR3 is CASSFSADRPDTQYF. The CDR3 bases are TGTGCCAGCAGTTTTAGCGCGGATAGACCAGATACGCAGTATTTT.

The V gene is TRBV19, the J gene TRBJ1-2; no definite D call. CDR3 length: 12 amino acids. V lost 2 bases, J lost 7 bases, and 8 bases lay in between. The germline V gene encodes CDR1 LNHDA and CDR2 SQIVND (reference sequence). This CDR3 reads CASSIPRSGYTF. CDR3 nucleotides: TGTGCCAGTAGTATACCCAGGTCTGGCTACACCTTC.

The chain employs TRBV15 and TRBJ1-3; no definite D call. V lost 7 bases and J lost 0, with 16 bases in between. This CDR3 is built from 16 residues. Germline CDR1 LNHNV, CDR2 YYDKDF (reference sequence). CDR3 region: CATILLSRYSGNTIYF. The CDR3 DNA is TGTGCCACCATCCTCTTAAGCCGATACTCTGGAAACACCATATATTTT.

V gene TRBV7-2 combines with J gene TRBJ2-7; 11 bases fit TRBD2. Unmatched junction bases numbered 3, after V lost 6 bases and J lost 2 bases. This CDR3 spans 14 amino acids. Germline-derived CDR1 and CDR2 are SGHTA and FQGNSA. CDR3 coding DNA: TGTGCCAGCAGTACTAGCGGGGGCACCTACGAGCAGTACTTC. Translation: CASSTSGGTYEQYF.

In the case of this clone: Other DNA sequences in the same sample also yield this CDR3. This chain links TRBV11-3 with TRBJ2-3; D ambiguous. There are 15 residues in the CDR3. CDR1 and CDR2 (germline): SGHNT, YENEEA. V was shortened by 0 bases and J by 6 bases, with 13 bases between the two germline ends. CDR3: CASSLDWRRKDTQYF. CDR3 nucleotides: TGTGCCAGCAGCTTAGATTGGCGGCGCAAGGATACGCAGTATTTT.

The genes are TRBV5-6 and TRBJ2-1; TRBD2 aligns across 10 bases. CDR3 length: 15 amino acids. Trimming at V came to 2 bases and at J to 5 bases, leaving 4 bases not matched to a gene. CDR1 is SGHDT, CDR2 YYEEEE, per germline. CDR3 DNA sequence: TGTGCCAGCAGCTTCGGTGGACTAGCGGACAATGAGCAGTTCTTC. It codes for CASSFGGLADNEQFF.

The V and J genes are TRBV2 and TRBJ2-1, with 8 positions matching TRBD1. The germline gives CDR1 SNHLY, CDR2 FYNNEI. The CDR3 length is 14 residues. V lost 6 bases, J lost 4 bases, and 5 bases stayed unmatched. The DNA for the CDR3 is TGTGCCAGCAGAAGACAGGGGATTTACAATGAGCAGTTCTTC. This translates into CASRRQGIYNEQFF.

V gene TRBV5-6 combines with J gene TRBJ2-7; D is perhaps TRBD1 (5 bases). The V gene lost 4 bases and the J gene lost 3 bases, with 11 bases spanning the gap. This CDR3 has 13 residues. Germline-derived CDR1 and CDR2 are SGHDT and YYEEEE. The CDR3: CASSGRTIYEQYF. The DNA for the CDR3 is TGTGCCAGCAGCGGGCGGACAATCTACGAGCAGTACTTC.

The gene calls are TRBV18 and TRBJ2-1, with 9 bases matching TRBD2. Germline V CDR1 and CDR2: KGHSH, LQKENI. J was trimmed by 4 bases and V by 5 bases; bases with no gene match: 0. The CDR3 is 13 residues long. In nucleotides, the CDR3 is TGTGCCAGCTCAACTAGCGGGTACAATGAGCAGTTCTTC. As protein: CASSTSGYNEQFF.

Comments on this clone: At one end, the junction sequence differs from germline, possibly due to a read error. The V call is TRBV30, the J call TRBJ1-4; 8 positions match TRBD1. Germline-derived CDR1 and CDR2 are GTSNPN and SVGIG (reference sequence). The CDR3 totals 17 residues. In nucleotides, the CDR3 is TGTGCCTGGGGTGTACAGGGGGGTGGGAACTTTAATGAAAAACTGTTTTTT. It codes for CAWGVQGGGNFNEKLFF. Full variable domain (outside the CDR3, taken from reference TRBV30 and TRBJ1-4): SQTIHQWPATLVQPVGSPLSLECTVEGTSNPNLYWYRQAAGRGLQLLFYSVGIGQISSEVPQNLSASRPQDRQFILSSKKLLLSDSGFYLCAWGVQGGGNFNEKLFFGSGTQLSVL.

The chain is built from TRBV9 and TRBJ2-1, with TRBD1 identical over 8 bases. V gave up 3 bases and J gave up 6 bases; unmatched junction bases: 8. Germline CDR1 reads SGDLS; CDR2 reads YYNGEE. The CDR3 consists of 15 residues. The CDR3: CASSATGGKGNEQFF. Written as DNA, the CDR3 is TGTGCCAGCAGCGCCACAGGGGGGAAGGGCAATGAGCAGTTCTTC.

This sequence joins TRBV5-6 and TRBJ1-5; D is ambiguous. This CDR3 region has 16 residues. CDR1 and CDR2 (germline): SGHDT, YYEEEE. Trimming cost V 0 bases and J 0 bases, with 10 bases left between them. The CDR3 sequence: CASSLGGLYSNQPQHF. The CDR3 DNA follows: TGTGCCAGCAGCTTGGGAGGGTTATATAGCAATCAGCCCCAGCATTTT. Combining the CDR3 with reference TRBV5-6 and TRBJ1-5 gives the whole variable domain DAGVTQSPTHLIKTRGQQVTLRCSPKSGHDTVSWYQQALGQGPQFIFQYYEEEERQRGNFPDRFSGHQFPNYSSELNVNALLLGDSALYLCASSLGGLYSNQPQHFGDGTRLSIL.

The chain uses TRBV9 and TRBJ1-4, with D possibly matching TRBD1 (5 bases). The CDR3 is 16 amino acids. The germline V gene encodes CDR1 SGDLS and CDR2 YYNGEE. V was pared by 0 bases and J by 3 bases, with 12 bases between. DNA of the CDR3: TGTGCCAGCAGCGTAGGGTTTGGGGCTGCTAATGAAAAACTGTTTTTT. Amino acid sequence: CASSVGFGAANEKLFF.

J is TRBJ1-1 and V is TRBV7-9, with D perhaps TRBD1 (6 bases). This CDR3 contains 12 residues. V lost 5 bases and J lost 7, with 11 bases in between. Germline V CDR1 and CDR2: SEHNR, FQNEAQ (reference sequence). For the CDR3, the DNA is TGTGCCAGCAGCGAGGACAGCCTTGAAGCTTTCTTT. It encodes CASSEDSLEAFF.

Of note for this clone: In the same sample, other DNA sequences code for this CDR3. DNA of the CDR3: TGTGCCAGCAGCGTAGCTCGGGGGGAGGGGGTCACTGAAGCTTTCTTT. This encodes CASSVARGEGVTEAFF. The chain couples TRBV9 to TRBJ1-1; TRBD1 might be the D (6 bases). With 0 bases removed from V and 4 bases from J, the gap between germline ends came to 16 bases. The CDR3 sequence is 16 residues long. Germline CDR1 is SGDLS and CDR2 is YYNGEE.

The chain couples TRBV12-5 to TRBJ2-7; 7 bases are shared with TRBD2. From germline, CDR1 is LGHNT and CDR2 FRNRAP. The trim removed 6 bases at V and 4 bases at J, leaving 3 bases unmatched. This CDR3 is built from 12 residues. CDR3 loop: CASGPSGYEQYF. The DNA for the CDR3 is TGTGCTAGTGGCCCTAGCGGATACGAGCAGTACTTC.